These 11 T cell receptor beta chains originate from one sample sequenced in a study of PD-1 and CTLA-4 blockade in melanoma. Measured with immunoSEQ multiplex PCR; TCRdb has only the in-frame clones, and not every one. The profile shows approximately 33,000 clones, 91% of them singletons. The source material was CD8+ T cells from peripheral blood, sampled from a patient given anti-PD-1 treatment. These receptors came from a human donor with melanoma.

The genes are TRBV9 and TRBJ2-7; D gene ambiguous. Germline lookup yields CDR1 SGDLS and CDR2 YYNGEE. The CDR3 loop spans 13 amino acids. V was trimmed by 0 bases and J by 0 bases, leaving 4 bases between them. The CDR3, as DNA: TGTGCCAGCAGCGTAGCCAGCTCCTACGAGCAGTACTTC. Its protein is CASSVASSYEQYF.

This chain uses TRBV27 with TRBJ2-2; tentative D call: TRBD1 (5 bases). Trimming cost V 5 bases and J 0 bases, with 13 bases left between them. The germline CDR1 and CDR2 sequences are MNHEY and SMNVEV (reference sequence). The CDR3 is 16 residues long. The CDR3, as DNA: TGTGCCAGCAGTCCCGACAGAGACCCGAACACCGGGGAGCTGTTTTTT. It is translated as CASSPDRDPNTGELFF.

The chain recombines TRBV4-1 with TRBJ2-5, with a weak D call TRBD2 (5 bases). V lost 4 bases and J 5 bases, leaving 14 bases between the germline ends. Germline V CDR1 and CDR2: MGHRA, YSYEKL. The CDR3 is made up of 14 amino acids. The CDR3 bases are TGCGCCAGCAGCCCCGGAGGTGATGTGGAGACCCAGTACTTC. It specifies CASSPGGDVETQYF.

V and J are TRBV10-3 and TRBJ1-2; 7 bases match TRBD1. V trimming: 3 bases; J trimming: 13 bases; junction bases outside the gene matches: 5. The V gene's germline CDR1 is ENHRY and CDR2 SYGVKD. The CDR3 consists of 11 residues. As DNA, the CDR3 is TGTGCCATCAGTGAAGACAGGGAGCTCACCTTC. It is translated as CAISEDRELTF.

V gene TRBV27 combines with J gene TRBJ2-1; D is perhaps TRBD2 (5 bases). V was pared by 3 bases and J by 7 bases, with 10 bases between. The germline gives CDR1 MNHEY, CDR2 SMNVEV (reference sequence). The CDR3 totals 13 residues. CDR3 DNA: TGTGCCAGCAGTTTTGAGGGAGTTAATGAGCAGTTCTTC. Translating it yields CASSFEGVNEQFF.

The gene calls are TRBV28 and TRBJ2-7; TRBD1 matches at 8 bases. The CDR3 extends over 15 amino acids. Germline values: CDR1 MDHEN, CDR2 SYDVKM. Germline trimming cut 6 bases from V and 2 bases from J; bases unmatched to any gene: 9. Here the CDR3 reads CASSPPGQGAYEQYF. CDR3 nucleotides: TGTGCCAGCAGCCCCCCCGGACAGGGCGCCTACGAGCAGTACTTC. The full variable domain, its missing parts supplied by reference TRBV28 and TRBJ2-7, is DVKVTQSSRYLVKRTGEKVFLECVQDMDHENMFWYRQDPGLGLRLIYFSYDVKMKEKGDIPEGYSVSREKKERFSLILESASTNQTSMYLCASSPPGQGAYEQYFGPGTRLTVT.

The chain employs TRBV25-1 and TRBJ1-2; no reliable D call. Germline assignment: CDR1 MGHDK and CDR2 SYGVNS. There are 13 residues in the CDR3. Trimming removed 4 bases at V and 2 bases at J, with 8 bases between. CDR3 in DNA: TGTGCCAGCAGTGTTGCAGGCAACTATGGCTACACCTTC. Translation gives CASSVAGNYGYTF.

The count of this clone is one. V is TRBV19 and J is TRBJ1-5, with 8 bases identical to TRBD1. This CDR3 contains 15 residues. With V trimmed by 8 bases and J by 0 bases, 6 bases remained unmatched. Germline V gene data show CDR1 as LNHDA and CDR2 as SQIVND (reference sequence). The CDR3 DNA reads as TGTGCCAGTCGATCAGGGGGCTTTAGCAATCAGCCCCAGCATTTT. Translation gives CASRSGGFSNQPQHF.

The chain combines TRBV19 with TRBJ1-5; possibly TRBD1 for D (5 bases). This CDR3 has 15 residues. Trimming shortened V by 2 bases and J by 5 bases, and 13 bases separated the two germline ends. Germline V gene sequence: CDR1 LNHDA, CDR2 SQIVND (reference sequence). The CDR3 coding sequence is TGTGCCAGTAGTATATTTGGGACGGGAGATCAGCCCCAGCATTTT. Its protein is CASSIFGTGDQPQHF.

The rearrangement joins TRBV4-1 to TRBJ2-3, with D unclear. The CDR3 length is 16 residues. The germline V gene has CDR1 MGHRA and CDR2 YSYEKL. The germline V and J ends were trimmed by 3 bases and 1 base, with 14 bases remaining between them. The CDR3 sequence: CASSHFLTRGTDTQYF. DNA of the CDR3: TGCGCCAGCAGCCACTTCCTGACGAGAGGCACAGATACGCAGTATTTT.

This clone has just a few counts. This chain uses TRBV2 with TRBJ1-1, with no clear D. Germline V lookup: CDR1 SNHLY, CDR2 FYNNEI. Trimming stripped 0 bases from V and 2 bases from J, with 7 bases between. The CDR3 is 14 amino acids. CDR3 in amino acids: CASSEAPENTEAFF. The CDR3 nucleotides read TGTGCCAGCAGTGAAGCGCCAGAAAACACTGAAGCTTTCTTT.